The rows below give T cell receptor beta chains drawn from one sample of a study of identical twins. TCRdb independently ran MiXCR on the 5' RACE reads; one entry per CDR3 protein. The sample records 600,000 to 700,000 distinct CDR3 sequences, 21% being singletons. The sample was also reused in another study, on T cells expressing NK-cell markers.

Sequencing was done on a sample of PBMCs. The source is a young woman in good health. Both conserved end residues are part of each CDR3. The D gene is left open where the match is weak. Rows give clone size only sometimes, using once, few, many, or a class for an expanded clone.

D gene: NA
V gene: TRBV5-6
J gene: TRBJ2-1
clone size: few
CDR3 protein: CASSGRGVSYNEQFF
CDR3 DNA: TGTGCCAGCAGCGGCAGGGGGGTCTCCTACAATGAGCAGTTCTTC

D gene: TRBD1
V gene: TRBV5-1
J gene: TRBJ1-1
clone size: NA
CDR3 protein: CASTQTGMNTEAFF
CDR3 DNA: TGCGCCAGCACCCAGACAGGGATGAACACTGAAGCTTTCTTT

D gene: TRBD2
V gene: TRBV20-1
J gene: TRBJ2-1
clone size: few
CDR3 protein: CSAASAGLAVEQFF
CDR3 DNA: TGCAGTGCTGCCTCTGCAGGACTAGCGGTTGAGCAGTTCTTC

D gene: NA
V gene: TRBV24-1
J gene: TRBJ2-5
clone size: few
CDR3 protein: CATRLGIRTQETQYF
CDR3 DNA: TGTGCCACCAGGCTCGGCATACGGACCCAAGAGACCCAGTACTTC

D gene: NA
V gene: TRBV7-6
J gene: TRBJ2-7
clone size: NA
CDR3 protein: CASSSETGAYEQYF
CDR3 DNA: TGTGCCAGCAGCTCAGAGACAGGAGCCTACGAGCAGTACTTC

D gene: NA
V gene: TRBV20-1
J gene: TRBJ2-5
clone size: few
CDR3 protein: CSARVSGSETQYF
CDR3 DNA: TGCAGTGCTAGAGTTTCTGGGAGCGAGACCCAGTACTTC

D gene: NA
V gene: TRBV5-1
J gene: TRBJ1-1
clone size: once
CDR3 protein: CASSLSAETEAFF
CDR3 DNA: TGCGCCAGCAGCTTGAGCGCGGAGACTGAAGCTTTCTTT

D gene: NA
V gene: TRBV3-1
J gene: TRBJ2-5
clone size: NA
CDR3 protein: CASSQVSVGTQYF
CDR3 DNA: TGTGCCAGCAGCCAAGTGAGCGTTGGGACCCAGTACTTC

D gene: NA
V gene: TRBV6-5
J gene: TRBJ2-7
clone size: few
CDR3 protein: CASSYSTTPGRNYEQYF
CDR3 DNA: TGTGCCAGCAGTTACTCCACTACTCCGGGCCGAAACTACGAGCAGTACTTC

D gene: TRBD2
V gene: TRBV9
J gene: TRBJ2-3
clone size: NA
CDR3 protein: CASSVDGREGRADTQYF
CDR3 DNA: TGTGCCAGCAGCGTAGACGGGCGGGAGGGCCGGGCAGATACGCAGTATTTT

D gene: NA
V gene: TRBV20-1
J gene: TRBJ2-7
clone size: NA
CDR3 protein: CSARRDSENEQYF
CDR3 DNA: TGCAGTGCGAGACGGGATTCGGAAAACGAGCAGTACTTC

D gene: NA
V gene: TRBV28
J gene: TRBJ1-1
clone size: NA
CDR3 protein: CASSSSGEGTNTEAFF
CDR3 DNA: TGTGCCAGCAGCTCCTCGGGGGAGGGAACGAACACTGAAGCTTTCTTT

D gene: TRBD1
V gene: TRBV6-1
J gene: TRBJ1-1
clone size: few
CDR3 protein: CASTTGGFGTEAFF
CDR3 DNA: TGTGCCAGCACAACAGGGGGCTTTGGGACTGAAGCTTTCTTT

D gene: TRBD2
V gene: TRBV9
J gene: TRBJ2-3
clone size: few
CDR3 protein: CASSVEGTSGTDTQYF
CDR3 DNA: TGTGCCAGCAGCGTAGAAGGGACTAGCGGCACAGATACGCAGTATTTT

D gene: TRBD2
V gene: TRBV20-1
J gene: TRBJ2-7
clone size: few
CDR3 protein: CSASQGGLAAYEQYF
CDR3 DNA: TGCAGTGCTAGTCAGGGGGGACTAGCGGCCTACGAGCAGTACTTC

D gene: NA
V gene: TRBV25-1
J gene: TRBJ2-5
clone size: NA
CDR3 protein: CAIGRGETQYF
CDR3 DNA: TGTGCCATCGGTAGGGGAGAGACCCAGTACTTC

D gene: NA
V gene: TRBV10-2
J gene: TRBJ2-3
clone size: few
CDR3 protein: CASIPWGSGRTDTQYF
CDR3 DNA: TGCGCCAGCATCCCTTGGGGTAGCGGACGCACAGATACGCAGTATTTT

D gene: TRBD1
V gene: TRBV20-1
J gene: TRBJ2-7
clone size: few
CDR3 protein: CSAATGVEQYF
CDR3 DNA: TGCAGTGCTGCGACAGGGGTCGAGCAGTACTTC

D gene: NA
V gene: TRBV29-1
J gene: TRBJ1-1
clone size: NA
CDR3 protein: CSVEVSPNTEAFF
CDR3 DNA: TGCAGCGTTGAGGTCTCGCCGAACACTGAAGCTTTCTTT

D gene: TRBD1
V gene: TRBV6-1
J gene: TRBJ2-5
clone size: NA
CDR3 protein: CASSPTRTGGFQTQYF
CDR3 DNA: TGTGCCAGCAGCCCCACACGGACAGGGGGGTTTCAGACCCAGTACTTC

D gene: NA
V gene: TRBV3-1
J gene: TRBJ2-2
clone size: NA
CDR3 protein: CASSPQWTGELFF
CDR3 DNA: TGTGCCAGCAGCCCCCAGTGGACCGGGGAGCTGTTTTTT

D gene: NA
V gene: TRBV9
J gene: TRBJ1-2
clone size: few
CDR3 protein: CASSVDLGNGYTF
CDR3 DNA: TGTGCCAGCAGCGTAGATCTGGGTAATGGCTACACCTTC

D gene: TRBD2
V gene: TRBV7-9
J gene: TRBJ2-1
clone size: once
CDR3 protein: CASSLDSWTSAVYEQFF
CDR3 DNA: TGTGCCAGCAGCTTAGACAGCTGGACTAGCGCTGTCTATGAGCAGTTCTTC

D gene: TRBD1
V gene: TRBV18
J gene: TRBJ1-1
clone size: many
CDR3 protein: CASSPRTGDTEAFF
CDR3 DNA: TGTGCCAGCTCACCACGTACAGGGGATACTGAAGCTTTCTTT

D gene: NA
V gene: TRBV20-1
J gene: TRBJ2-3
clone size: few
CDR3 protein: CSAPSGFGDTQYF
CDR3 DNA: TGCAGTGCTCCCAGCGGTTTTGGTGATACGCAGTATTTT

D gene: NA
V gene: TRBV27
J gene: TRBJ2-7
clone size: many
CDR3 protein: CASSSDSRGEQYF
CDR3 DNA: TGTGCCAGCAGTTCGGACAGTAGGGGGGAGCAGTACTTC

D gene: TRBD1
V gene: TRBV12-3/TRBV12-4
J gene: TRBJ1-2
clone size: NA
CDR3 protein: CASRRTGTGGLGYTF
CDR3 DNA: TGTGCCAGCAGGAGGACCGGGACAGGGGGTCTAGGCTACACCTTC

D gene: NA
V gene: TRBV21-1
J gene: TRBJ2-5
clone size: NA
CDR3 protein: CASSLGTGTSGDQETQYF
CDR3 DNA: TGTGCCAGCAGCCTAGGGACCGGGACTAGCGGGGACCAAGAGACCCAGTACTTC

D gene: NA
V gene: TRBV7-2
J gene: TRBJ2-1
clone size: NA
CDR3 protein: CASSLFDGNEQFF
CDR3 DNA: TGTGCCAGCAGCCTGTTCGACGGGAATGAGCAGTTCTTC